The 10 T cell receptor beta chains given below trace back to one sample, sequenced in a study of CD8 T cells in ankylosing spondylitis. The antigens for these receptors are not known. TCRdb reprocessed the 5' RACE reads with MiXCR, giving one entry per CDR3 protein. The sample carries hundreds of thousands of distinct CDR3 sequences, 12% recorded once. General study results and limits: Apparently characteristic of ankylosing spondylitis blood was a TCR beta motif (roughly 8 highly homologous variants).

Sequencing input: blood, either unsorted or a sorted T cell fraction (not recorded which). These receptors were collected from a male donor with ankylosing spondylitis.

This clonotype was recorded a few times. The chain is built from TRBV3-1 and TRBJ2-7, with D perhaps given as TRBD1 or TRBD2 (5 bases each). The CDR3 totals 13 residues. Trimming left V 4 bases short and J 6 bases short, with 13 bases between. CDR1 and CDR2 from the germline V gene are LGHDT and YNNKEL (reference sequence). The CDR3 protein is CASSPQWGSEQYF. The DNA of the CDR3 is TGTGCCAGCAGCCCTCAGTGGGGGAGCGAGCAGTACTTC.

This clonotype was seen only a few times. V usage is TRBV28 and J usage is TRBJ1-1, with a weak D call TRBD1 (6 bases). From germline, CDR1 is MDHEN and CDR2 SYDVKM. There are 17 residues in the CDR3. The V end was cut by 4 bases, the J end by 4 bases, with 22 bases between. This CDR3 is CASSYPVPRGGGTEAFF. The CDR3 DNA is TGTGCCAGCAGTTACCCTGTCCCCAGGGGAGGGGGCACTGAAGCTTTCTTT.

This clonotype has just a few counts. This sequence joins TRBV7-3 and TRBJ2-3, with 7 bases lining up with TRBD1. The germline CDR1 and CDR2 sequences are SGHTA and FQGTGA. The CDR3 is 15 residues long. V dropped 4 bases and J dropped 3; count of bases not matched to a gene: 7. The CDR3 coding sequence is TGTGCCAGCAGCTACAGGGGACAGTATACAGATACGCAGTATTTT. Its translation: CASSYRGQYTDTQYF.

The table lists this clonotype with a few counts. V usage is TRBV12-3 or TRBV12-4 and J usage is TRBJ2-1, with TRBD2 matching 12 bases. This CDR3 region has 17 residues. Germline trimming cut 6 bases from V and 4 bases from J; bases unmatched to any gene: 10. The CDR3, as DNA: TGTGCCAGCAGCCGCGCTAGCGGGGGGGGCCGTTACAATGAGCAGTTCTTC. Amino acids: CASSRASGGGRYNEQFF.

V usage is TRBV12-3 or TRBV12-4 and J usage is TRBJ1-5; TRBD1 agrees at 7 bases. The CDR3 consists of 18 residues. V trimming: 4 bases; J trimming: 9 bases; junction bases outside the gene matches: 21. The DNA of the CDR3 is TGTGCCAGCAGTTCCCTGTTTGCGGGACAGTCCCTCGCAAGGCCCCAGCATTTT. Residues: CASSSLFAGQSLARPQHF.

V usage is TRBV4-2 and J usage is TRBJ2-1; 12 bases agree with TRBD2. Germline-derived CDR1 and CDR2 are LGHNA and YNFKEQ. The CDR3 extends over 17 amino acids. V was clipped by 1 base and J by 7 bases; unmatched bases: 8. In DNA, the CDR3 is TGTGCCAGCAGCCAAGTTCTAGCGGGGGGGCCTTTAAATGAGCAGTTCTTC. Translation: CASSQVLAGGPLNEQFF.

In its sample, this clonotype was seen many times. The chain links TRBV20-1 to TRBJ1-5, with D maybe TRBD1 (5 bases). Germline V lookup: CDR1 DFQATT, CDR2 SNEGSKA (reference sequence). The CDR3 is made up of 14 amino acids. The germline V and J ends were trimmed by 3 bases and 0 bases, with 9 bases remaining between them. The CDR3 region has the DNA TGCAGTGCTAGCCGGGGGGGTAGCAATCAGCCCCAGCATTTT. Translation gives CSASRGGSNQPQHF.

This clonotype turned up a few times. The V call is TRBV12-3 or TRBV12-4, the J call TRBJ1-3; the D is unclear. CDR3 size: 17 residues. V lost 10 bases, J lost 0 bases, and 22 bases lay in between. The DNA of the CDR3 is TGTGCCACGACGTCGGGGAGCAGGTATCGCTCTGGAAACACCATATATTTT. Translated, it gives CATTSGSRYRSGNTIYF.

The gene calls are TRBV7-2 and TRBJ1-1; perhaps TRBD1 as D (5 bases). The germline V and J ends were trimmed by 2 bases and 6 bases, with 13 bases remaining between them. This CDR3 region has 14 residues. The germline V gene has CDR1 SGHTA and CDR2 FQGNSA. The CDR3 region is CASSLQGSFPEAFF. As DNA, the CDR3 is TGTGCCAGCAGCTTACAGGGAAGTTTCCCTGAAGCTTTCTTT.

V is TRBV5-6 and J is TRBJ2-7; TRBD2 matches 7 bases. The V and J ends lost 6 bases and 6 bases, in that order; junction bases with no gene match: 12. Germline V lookup: CDR1 SGHDT, CDR2 YYEEEE. The CDR3 runs 14 residues. The CDR3 DNA sequence: TGTGCCAGCACCAAAATAGCGGGTAATGGCGAGCAGTACTTC. It is translated as CASTKIAGNGEQYF.